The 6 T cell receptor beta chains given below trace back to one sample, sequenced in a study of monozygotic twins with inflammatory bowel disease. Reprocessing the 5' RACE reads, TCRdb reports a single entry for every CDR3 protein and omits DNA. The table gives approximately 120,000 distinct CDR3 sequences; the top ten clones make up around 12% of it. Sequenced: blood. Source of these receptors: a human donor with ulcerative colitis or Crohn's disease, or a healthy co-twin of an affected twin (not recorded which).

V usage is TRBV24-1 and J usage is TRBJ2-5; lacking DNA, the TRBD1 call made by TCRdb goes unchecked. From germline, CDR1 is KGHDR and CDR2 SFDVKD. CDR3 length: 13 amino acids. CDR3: CATSAQGGWTQYF.

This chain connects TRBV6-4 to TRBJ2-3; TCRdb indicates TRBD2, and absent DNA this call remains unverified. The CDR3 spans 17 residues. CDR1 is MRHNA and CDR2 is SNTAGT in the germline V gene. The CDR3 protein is CASSDSASGDGTDTQYF.

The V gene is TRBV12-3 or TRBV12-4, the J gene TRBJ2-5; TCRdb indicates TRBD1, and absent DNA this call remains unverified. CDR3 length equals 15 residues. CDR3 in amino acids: CASRTGTGGQETQYF.

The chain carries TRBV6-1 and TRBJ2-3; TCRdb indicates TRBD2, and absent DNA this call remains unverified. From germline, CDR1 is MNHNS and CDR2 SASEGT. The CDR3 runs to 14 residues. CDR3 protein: CASSQRGGTDTQYF.

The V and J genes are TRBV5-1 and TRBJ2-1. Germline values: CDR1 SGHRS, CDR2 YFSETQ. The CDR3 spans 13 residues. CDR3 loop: CASSLGSEDEQFF.

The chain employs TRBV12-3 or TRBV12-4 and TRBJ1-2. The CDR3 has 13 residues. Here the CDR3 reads CASSSIPNYGYTF.